The 15 T cell receptor beta chains reported below all come from one sample, sequenced in a study of identical twins. TCRdb re-derived calls from the 5' RACE reads in MiXCR, one entry per CDR3 protein. The sample contains 500,000 to 650,000 distinct CDR3 sequences, less than 9% of which appear only once. The data also belong to a second study, concerning yellow fever vaccine responses in identical twins.

Sequenced sample: PBMCs. These receptors came from a woman under 30 in good health.

This clonotype was detected a few times. This chain links TRBV6-1 with TRBJ2-4, with 8 bases fitting TRBD2. The CDR3 has 15 amino acids. V was pared by 4 bases and J by 0 bases, with 2 bases of the junction left unmatched. Germline CDR1 reads MNHNS; CDR2 reads SASEGT. This CDR3 reads CASSGRGVAKNIQYF. The CDR3 nucleotides read TGTGCCAGCAGTGGGCGGGGGGTAGCCAAAAACATTCAGTACTTC.

The rearrangement links TRBV12-3 or TRBV12-4 to TRBJ1-4, with 8 nucleotides matching TRBD1. CDR3 length: 14 amino acids. Unmatched junction bases numbered 6, after V lost 6 bases and J lost 6 bases. The CDR3 DNA reads as TGTGCCAGCAGCGAGGACAGGGTTGATGAAAAACTGTTTTTT. Amino acids: CASSEDRVDEKLFF.

This clonotype was picked up many times. This chain connects TRBV9 to TRBJ2-1; the D gene is possibly TRBD2 (5 bases). The CDR3 is 15 residues long. Trimming cost V 0 bases and J 8 bases, with 15 bases left between them. The germline V gene encodes CDR1 SGDLS and CDR2 YYNGEE. The CDR3 coding sequence is TGTGCCAGCAGCGTAGACCCAGCAATCGGGGATGAGCAGTTCTTC. Its translation: CASSVDPAIGDEQFF.

This clonotype was picked up a small number of times. An end of the junction differs from the germline gene, which may be a read error. In DNA, the CDR3 is TGTGCCTGCAGCCAAGAACGGGACGGCCCCTCTGGGGCCAACGTCCTGACTTTC. This sequence encodes CACSQERDGPSGANVLTF. The chain recombines TRBV3-1 with TRBJ2-6; either TRBD1 or TRBD2 may fit D (5 bases each). The CDR3 covers 18 residues. CDR1 and CDR2 from the germline V gene are LGHDT and YNNKEL (reference sequence).

This clonotype has only a few counts. The chain uses TRBV2 and TRBJ1-2; the match to TRBD1 covers 8 bases. Per germline, CDR1 SNHLY and CDR2 FYNNEI. J was trimmed by 2 bases and V by 2 bases; bases with no gene match: 1. This CDR3 is built from 14 residues. CDR3 amino acids: CASSERQGNYGYTF. The CDR3 DNA reads TGTGCCAGCAGTGAACGACAGGGGAACTATGGCTACACCTTC.

This clonotype has at least ten counts. V and J are TRBV24-1 and TRBJ2-5; D is possibly TRBD1 (5 bases). Germline loops: CDR1 KGHDR, CDR2 SFDVKD. Trimming shortened V by 4 bases and J by 4 bases, and 15 bases separated the two germline ends. The CDR3 is made up of 15 amino acids. The CDR3 loop is CATSDRFSGLETQYF. The CDR3 DNA reads as TGTGCCACCAGTGACCGATTTTCAGGGTTAGAGACCCAGTACTTC.

This clonotype was found a few times. The V gene is TRBV6-1, the J gene TRBJ2-3, with 8 bases lining up with TRBD1. V shed 6 bases, J shed 1 base, and the junction held 6 bases outside the gene matches. Germline loops: CDR1 MNHNS, CDR2 SASEGT. The CDR3 has 15 residues. CDR3 DNA sequence: TGTGCCAGCAGCCCCAGGGGGCAGGGCACAGATACGCAGTATTTT. Its translation is CASSPRGQGTDTQYF.

This clonotype was seen at least ten times. V and J are TRBV29-1 and TRBJ1-2; TRBD1 matches at 9 bases. The germline gives CDR1 SQVTM, CDR2 ANQGSEA. CDR3 length: 15 amino acids. V lost 4 bases and J lost 7; bases outside the gene matches: 13. The CDR3 region is CSVGESGTGIRGYTF. In nucleotides, the CDR3 is TGCAGCGTTGGGGAGTCCGGGACAGGGATTCGTGGCTACACCTTC.

This clonotype was counted only a few times. The chain recombines TRBV27 with TRBJ2-5; the D is unclear. In germline, CDR1 is MNHEY, CDR2 SMNVEV (reference sequence). This CDR3 contains 14 residues. V was shortened by 0 bases and J by 1 base, with 6 bases between the two germline ends. The CDR3 region is CASSLSWLQETQYF. The CDR3 DNA reads TGTGCCAGCAGTTTATCTTGGCTCCAAGAGACCCAGTACTTC.

The gene calls are TRBV11-1 and TRBJ2-2; TRBD2 matches at 12 bases. This CDR3 spans 18 amino acids. Germline V gene lookup returns CDR1 SGHAT and CDR2 FQDESV (reference sequence). V lost 6 bases and J lost 4; bases outside the gene matches: 12. The CDR3 nucleotides read TGTGCCAGCAGGCATTCTAGCGGGAGGGATCGCGGCACCGGGGAGCTGTTTTTT. It encodes CASRHSSGRDRGTGELFF. The whole variable domain, remainder taken from reference TRBV11-1 and TRBJ2-2, is EAEVAQSPRYKITEKSQAVAFWCDPISGHATLYWYRQILGQGPELLVQFQDESVVDDSQLPKDRFSAERLKGVDSTLKIQPAELGDSAMYLCASRHSSGRDRGTGELFFGEGSRLTVL.

This clonotype was detected many times. The V gene is TRBV4-1, the J gene TRBJ2-5; perhaps TRBD1 as D (5 bases). The CDR3 loop spans 15 amino acids. Per germline, CDR1 MGHRA and CDR2 YSYEKL. The ends were cut back, 1 base at V and 1 base at J, with 10 bases in the middle. The CDR3 spells CASSQAGAGQETQYF. The CDR3 DNA follows: TGCGCCAGCAGCCAAGCTGGGGCAGGCCAAGAGACCCAGTACTTC.

The chain couples TRBV10-3 to TRBJ1-1, with D perhaps TRBD1 (5 bases). The CDR3 spans 12 residues. CDR1 ENHRY and CDR2 SYGVKD come from the germline V gene. Trimming cost V 2 bases and J 10 bases, with 11 bases left between them. This CDR3 is CAISEGAGAAFF. The CDR3 DNA follows: TGTGCCATCAGTGAGGGGGCAGGAGCAGCTTTCTTT.

This clonotype was detected many times. The V gene is TRBV12-3 or TRBV12-4, the J gene TRBJ2-5; D gene ambiguous. CDR3 length: 11 residues. V was trimmed by 5 bases and J by 4 bases, leaving 5 bases between them. The CDR3 here is CASSARETQYF. DNA for the CDR3: TGTGCCAGCAGTGCTAGAGAGACCCAGTACTTC.

The chain employs TRBV7-2 and TRBJ2-1; tentatively, D is TRBD1 (5 bases). Trimming took 3 bases from V and 8 from J, leaving 20 bases between them. Germline CDR1 reads SGHTA; CDR2 reads FQGNSA. CDR3 length equals 16 residues. CDR3 loop: CASSLLPGWGGDEQFF. The CDR3, as DNA: TGTGCCAGCAGCTTGCTCCCGGGTTGGGGCGGCGATGAGCAGTTCTTC. Filled out from reference TRBV7-2 and TRBJ2-1, the complete variable domain reads GAGVSQSPSNKVTEKGKDVELRCDPISGHTALYWYRQSLGQGLEFLIYFQGNSAPDKSGLPSDRFSAERTGGSVSTLTIQRTQQEDSAVYLCASSLLPGWGGDEQFFGPGTRLTVL.

This clonotype occurred a few times. The V and J genes are TRBV11-3 and TRBJ2-3; TRBD1 aligns across 7 bases. This CDR3 contains 15 residues. Germline V gives CDR1 SGHNT, CDR2 YENEEA. V was clipped by 5 bases and J by 2 bases; unmatched bases: 7. The CDR3 loop reads CASSQTGVITDTQYF. The CDR3 DNA is TGTGCCAGCAGCCAAACAGGGGTGATCACAGATACGCAGTATTTT.